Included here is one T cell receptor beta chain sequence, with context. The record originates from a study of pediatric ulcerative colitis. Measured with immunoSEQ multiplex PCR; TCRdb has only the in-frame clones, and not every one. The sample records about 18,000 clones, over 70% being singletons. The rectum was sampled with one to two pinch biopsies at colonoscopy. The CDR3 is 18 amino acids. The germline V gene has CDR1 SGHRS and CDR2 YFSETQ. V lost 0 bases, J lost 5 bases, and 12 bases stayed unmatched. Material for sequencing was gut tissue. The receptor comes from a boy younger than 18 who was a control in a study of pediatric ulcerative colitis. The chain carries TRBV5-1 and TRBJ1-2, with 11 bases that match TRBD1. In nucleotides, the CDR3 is TGCGCCAGCAGCTTGGCCAATGGACAGGGGGCAAACCCTTATGGCTACACCTTC. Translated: CASSLANGQGANPYGYTF.